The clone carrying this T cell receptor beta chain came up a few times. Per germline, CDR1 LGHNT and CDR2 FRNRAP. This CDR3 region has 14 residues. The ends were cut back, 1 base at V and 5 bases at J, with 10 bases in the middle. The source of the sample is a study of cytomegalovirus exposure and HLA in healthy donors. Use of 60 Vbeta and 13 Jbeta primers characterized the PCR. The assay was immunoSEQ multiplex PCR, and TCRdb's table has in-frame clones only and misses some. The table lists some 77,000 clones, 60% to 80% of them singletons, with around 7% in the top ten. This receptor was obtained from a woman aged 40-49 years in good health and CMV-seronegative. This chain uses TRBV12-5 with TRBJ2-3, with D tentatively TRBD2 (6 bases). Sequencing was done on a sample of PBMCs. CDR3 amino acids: CASGLGLEKDTQYF. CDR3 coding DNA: TGTGCTAGTGGTTTGGGACTAGAAAAAGATACGCAGTATTTT. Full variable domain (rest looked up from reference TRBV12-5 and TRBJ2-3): DARVTQTPRHKVTEMGQEVTMRCQPILGHNTVFWYRQTMMQGLELLAYFRNRAPLDDSGMPKDRFSAEMPDATLATLKIQPSEPRDSAVYFCASGLGLEKDTQYFGPGTRLTVL.